This T cell receptor (beta chain) was recorded in a study of blood T cell repertoires in COVID-19. Study-wide background: Collection of acute and convalescent COVID-19 samples took place in the United States, Italy and Spain. T cells, B-cell-depleted T cells, or PBMCs provided the cDNA or gDNA that served as material.

The germline V gene encodes CDR1 SGHAT and CDR2 FQNNGV. The CDR3 spans 15 residues. Trimming cost V 5 bases and J 4 bases; bases outside gene matches: 7. This clone appeared a single time. Authors' analysis steps: Amplification of reference gene primers was used by the study to estimate nucleated cell counts. Clones were read by immunoSEQ multiplex PCR, and TCRdb kept only the in-frame ones, dropping some. V, J and clone size were drawn from that table, and D and trimming were deduced from the DNA. The sample has around 230,000 clones; 75% to 85% are singletons. This sequence was found in a woman between 55 and 75 years old with active or convalescent COVID-19. The sequencing sample was made of peripheral blood. The chain links TRBV11-2 to TRBJ1-3; TRBD1 matches at 8 bases. CDR3 nucleotides: TGTGCCAGCAGCGCAGGACAGGGATACGGAAACACCATATATTTT. This sequence encodes CASSAGQGYGNTIYF.